Listed below are T cell receptor beta chains from one sample, sequenced in a study of T cell responses to AZD1222 COVID-19 vaccine. The assay was immunoSEQ multiplex PCR, and TCRdb's table has in-frame clones only and misses some. This sample has around 140,000 clones, with 75% to 95% found just once. Sample: peripheral blood, taken on day 0 of AZD1222 vaccination. The origin of the receptors is an adult in good health. Each CDR3 is given with its conserved first and last residue. The D gene is left open where the match is weak. Expanded clones get a size class; other rows say once, few or many, or leave the size out.

j_call,v_call,clone_size,d_call,cdr3_nt,cdr3_aa
TRBJ1-2,TRBV30,NA,NA,TGTGCCTGGAGTGGAGGCCACTATGGCTACACCTTC,CAWSGGHYGYTF
TRBJ1-1,TRBV6-5,once,NA,TGTGCCAGCAGTTACGGTCCTGGCACTGAAGCTTTCTTT,CASSYGPGTEAFF
TRBJ1-2,TRBV9,NA,TRBD1,TGTGCCAGCAGCGTAGCGGGACAGGGGGTCTATGGCTACACCTTC,CASSVAGQGVYGYTF
TRBJ2-1,TRBV4-2,NA,NA,TGTGCCAGCAGCCAAGGAAAGACAGACTACAATGAGCAGTTCTTC,CASSQGKTDYNEQFF
TRBJ2-2,TRBV7-9,NA,NA,TGTGCCAGCAGCTTAGGCGGGGCCGCGAACACCGGGGAGCTGTTTTTT,CASSLGGAANTGELFF
TRBJ1-3,TRBV15,few,NA,TGTGCCACCAGGCCCGAGATCTCTGGAAACACCATATATTTT,CATRPEISGNTIYF
TRBJ2-5,TRBV5-1,NA,NA,TGCGCCAGCAGCTTAGGGGCGAACCAAGAGACCCAGTACTTC,CASSLGANQETQYF
TRBJ2-7,TRBV6-5,NA,TRBD1,TGTGCCAGCAGTACGGGACAGGGATACTACGAGCAGTACTTC,CASSTGQGYYEQYF
TRBJ2-7,TRBV27,NA,NA,TGTGCCAGCAGAGCAGGGGTAGGAACCTACGAGCAGTACTTC,CASRAGVGTYEQYF
TRBJ1-1,TRBV28,NA,NA,TGTGCCAGCAGTTTAAGTGGGCGCGGGGACCATGCTGAAGCTTTCTTT,CASSLSGRGDHAEAFF
TRBJ1-1,TRBV4-2,NA,NA,TGTGCCAGCAGCCACGCCGAATGGGACACTGAAGCTTTCTTT,CASSHAEWDTEAFF
TRBJ1-5,TRBV27,NA,NA,TGTGCCAGCAGTTTATCGTCGGGGAGGGATCAGCCCCAGCATTTT,CASSLSSGRDQPQHF
TRBJ2-7,TRBV3-1/TRBV3-2,NA,NA,TGTGCCAGCAGCCCCGGGACTCCCTACGAGCAGTACTTC,CASSPGTPYEQYF
TRBJ1-3,TRBV9,NA,NA,NA,CASSTGWGKGNTKYF
TRBJ2-7,TRBV3-1/TRBV3-2,NA,NA,TGTGCCAGCAGCCAAACACCCTACGAGCAGTACTTC,CASSQTPYEQYF
TRBJ1-6,TRBV24-1,NA,TRBD1,TGTGCCACCAGTGTCAGACGGACAGGGAAAAATTCACCCCTCCACTTT,CATSVRRTGKNSPLHF
TRBJ2-7,TRBV11-2,once,NA,TGTGCCAGCAGCTTAAGGACGTTCAGCTCCTACGAGCAGTACTTC,CASSLRTFSSYEQYF
TRBJ1-1,TRBV27,NA,NA,TGTGCCAGCAGTTTATGGCGGCAGAACACTGAAGCTTTCTTT,CASSLWRQNTEAFF
TRBJ1-3,TRBV14,NA,NA,TGTGCCAGCAGCACACGATGCACTTGGGGAAACACCATATATTTT,CASSTRCTWGNTIYF
TRBJ1-3,TRBV4-2,NA,NA,TGTGCCAGCAGCCAAGATGGAAAGGGGACATACACCATATATTTT,CASSQDGKGTYTIYF
TRBJ2-7,TRBV6-2/TRBV6-3,NA,NA,TGTGCCAGCAGTTACTCGATCGGGACGGGAGACTACACGAGCTCCTACGAGCAGTACTTC,CASSYSIGTGDYTSSYEQYF
TRBJ2-1,TRBV11-2,NA,NA,TGTGCCAGCAGCTTAGGAGGCGGAACCTACAATGAGCAGTTCTTC,CASSLGGGTYNEQFF
TRBJ1-5,TRBV4-1,NA,TRBD1,TGCGCCAGCAGCCTTACAGGGGTTAGCAATCAGCCCCAGCATTTT,CASSLTGVSNQPQHF
TRBJ2-1,TRBV28,NA,NA,TGTGCCAGCAGTTTACCGGGGAGCTCCTACAATGAGCAGTTCTTC,CASSLPGSSYNEQFF
TRBJ1-2,TRBV7-3,NA,NA,TGTGCCAGCAGCTCCTCGACAGACTATGGCTACACCTTC,CASSSSTDYGYTF
TRBJ1-1,TRBV29-1,NA,NA,TGCAGCGTTCTGGGCAGGGCGAACACTGAAGCTTTCTTT,CSVLGRANTEAFF
TRBJ1-2,TRBV6-5,NA,NA,TGTGCCAGTTTCCCCATGGGGGGCTATGGCTACACCTTC,CASFPMGGYGYTF
TRBJ1-5,TRBV14,NA,NA,TGTGCCAGCAGCCAAGATCTGGGTCAGCCCCAGCATTTT,CASSQDLGQPQHF
TRBJ1-5,TRBV5-6,NA,TRBD1,TGTGCCAGCAGCTCCCGGGGCAGGGGGTTCAATCAGCCCCAGCATTTT,CASSSRGRGFNQPQHF
TRBJ1-5,TRBV28,NA,NA,TGTGCCAGCAGACCGGACAGTTTTAGCAATCAGCCCCAGCATTTT,CASRPDSFSNQPQHF
TRBJ2-7,TRBV5-5,NA,NA,TGTGCCAGCAGCTTGGCCCCGGGGTCCTACGAGCAGTACTTC,CASSLAPGSYEQYF
TRBJ2-3,TRBV9,NA,NA,TGTGCCAGCAGCACCCGGACGGGCTCTAGCACAGATACGCAGTATTTT,CASSTRTGSSTDTQYF
TRBJ2-5,TRBV7-2,NA,NA,TGTGCCAGCAGCTTAGGGTTCCAAGAGACCCAGTACTTC,CASSLGFQETQYF
TRBJ1-6,TRBV11-3,NA,TRBD1,TGTGCCAGCAGCCGACAGGGCAGTAATTCACCCCTCCACTTT,CASSRQGSNSPLHF
TRBJ1-5,TRBV10-3,NA,NA,TGTGCCATCAGCCAGAGTAAGGATCAGCCCCAGCATTTT,CAISQSKDQPQHF
TRBJ2-2,TRBV5-6,NA,TRBD1,TGTGCCAGCAGCTTCGAGGGACAGGGGGCGTTCGGGGAGCTGTTTTTT,CASSFEGQGAFGELFF
TRBJ2-7,TRBV6-5,NA,NA,TGTGCCAGCGCCCTAGGAGACGAGCAGTACTTC,CASALGDEQYF
TRBJ2-7,TRBV27,few,NA,TGTGCCAGCAGAATCGGGTCAGCCTCCTCATACGAGCAGTACTTC,CASRIGSASSYEQYF
TRBJ2-7,TRBV7-2,NA,NA,TGTGCCAGCAGCTTAGGGGGGGTCTACGAGCAGTACTTC,CASSLGGVYEQYF
TRBJ1-1,TRBV9,NA,NA,TGTGCCAGCAGCGTAGGGGCTGGAGCGAACACTGAAGCTTTCTTT,CASSVGAGANTEAFF
TRBJ1-2,TRBV5-8,NA,NA,TGTGCCAGCAGCTTGGCAAATGGCAGGCGCTATGGCTACACCTTC,CASSLANGRRYGYTF